The 8 T cell receptor beta chains below all came from one sample that was sequenced in a study of control samples from healthy donors and cancer patients. Assay: immunoSEQ multiplex PCR; the TCRdb copy retains only in-frame clones and omits some. The sample contains approximately 130,000 clones, more than 75% of which appear only once. Material for sequencing was blood. The receptors were gathered from a man aged 35 to 55 in good health.

V gene TRBV5-1 combines with J gene TRBJ2-5; tentative D call: TRBD2 (6 bases). The V gene lost 2 bases and the J gene lost 0 bases, with 14 bases spanning the gap. Germline loops: CDR1 SGHRS, CDR2 YFSETQ. This CDR3 comprises 16 residues. In nucleotides, the CDR3 is TGCGCCAGCAGCTTAGGCGGGGTGCTGTACCAAGAGACCCAGTACTTC. Protein: CASSLGGVLYQETQYF.

The chain is built from TRBV10-1 and TRBJ1-1; D not certain. This CDR3 is built from 13 residues. V lost 6 bases, J lost 2 bases, and 10 bases lay in between. Per germline, CDR1 WNHNN and CDR2 SYGVQD (reference sequence). The CDR3 nucleotides read TGCGCCAGCAGGCTGACAACCAACACTGAAGCTTTCTTT. Amino acids: CASRLTTNTEAFF.

This clone was found a few times. V gene TRBV6-5 combines with J gene TRBJ1-3, with a weak D call TRBD1 (6 bases). CDR3 length: 14 amino acids. From germline, CDR1 is MNHEY and CDR2 SVGAGI. Trimming removed 11 bases at V and 0 bases at J, with 14 bases between. In nucleotides, the CDR3 is TGTGCCGGGAAGGGGGACCACTCTGGAAACACCATATATTTT. Amino acid sequence: CAGKGDHSGNTIYF.

This clone was recorded only once. Other DNA sequences of this sample code for an identical CDR3. This chain uses TRBV30 with TRBJ1-1; D remains unclear. Germline CDR1 reads GTSNPN; CDR2 reads SVGIG (reference sequence). Trimming shortened V by 5 bases and J by 1 base, and 5 bases separated the two germline ends. This CDR3 region has 11 residues. The CDR3 loop is CAWGRNTEAFF. In nucleotides, the CDR3 is TGTGCCTGGGGCAGGAACACTGAAGCTTTCTTT.

The J gene is TRBJ2-1, the V gene TRBV7-8, with 10 bases matching TRBD2. The V and J ends lost 1 base and 4 bases, in that order; junction bases with no gene match: 4. This CDR3 is built from 16 residues. Germline CDR1 SGHVS, CDR2 FQNEAQ. The CDR3 sequence: CASSLEAGGAYNEQFF. The CDR3 DNA is TGTGCCAGCAGCTTAGAAGCGGGGGGGGCATACAATGAGCAGTTCTTC.

About this clone: Mismatch with germline at one junction end may stem from a read error. The chain is built from TRBV11-3 and TRBJ2-3, with a weak D call TRBD2 (5 bases). Germline CDR1 and CDR2: SGHNT and YENEEA. This CDR3 has 15 residues. The CDR3 sequence: CASSVEGYGTDTQYF. CDR3 DNA: TGTGCCAGCAGCGTAGAGGGTTACGGCACAGATACGCAGTATTTT.

This clone was seen a few times. The rearrangement uses TRBV7-2 and TRBJ2-4; 7 bases agree with TRBD2. Trimming at V came to 7 bases and at J to 10 bases, leaving 7 bases not matched to a gene. The CDR3 contains 12 residues. Germline CDR1 is SGHTA and CDR2 is FQGNSA. As DNA, the CDR3 is TGTGCCAGCACTCCGCGGCGGGGGATTCAGTACTTC. Translated: CASTPRRGIQYF.

The V and J genes are TRBV30 and TRBJ1-5; no reliable D call. The CDR3 consists of 13 residues. V was clipped by 5 bases and J by 6 bases, with 14 bases between them. In germline, CDR1 is GTSNPN, CDR2 SVGIG (reference sequence). The CDR3 DNA sequence: TGTGCCTGGGCTACAGAGATGGGTCAGCCCCAGCATTTT. Its translation: CAWATEMGQPQHF.